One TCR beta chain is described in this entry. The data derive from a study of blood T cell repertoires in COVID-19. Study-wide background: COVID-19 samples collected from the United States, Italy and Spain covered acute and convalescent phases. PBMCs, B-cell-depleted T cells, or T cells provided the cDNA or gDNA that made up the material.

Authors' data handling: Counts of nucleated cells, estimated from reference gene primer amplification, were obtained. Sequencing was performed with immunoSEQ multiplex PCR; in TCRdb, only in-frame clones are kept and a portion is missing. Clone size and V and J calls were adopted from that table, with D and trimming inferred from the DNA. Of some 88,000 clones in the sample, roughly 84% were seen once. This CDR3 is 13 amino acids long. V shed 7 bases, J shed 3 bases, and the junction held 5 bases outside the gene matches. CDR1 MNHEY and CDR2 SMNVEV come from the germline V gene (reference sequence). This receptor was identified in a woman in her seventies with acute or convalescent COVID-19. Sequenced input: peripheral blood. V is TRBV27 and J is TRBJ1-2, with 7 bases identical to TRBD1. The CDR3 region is CASKTGFDYGYTF. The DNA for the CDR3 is TGTGCCAGCAAGACAGGGTTCGACTATGGCTACACCTTC.